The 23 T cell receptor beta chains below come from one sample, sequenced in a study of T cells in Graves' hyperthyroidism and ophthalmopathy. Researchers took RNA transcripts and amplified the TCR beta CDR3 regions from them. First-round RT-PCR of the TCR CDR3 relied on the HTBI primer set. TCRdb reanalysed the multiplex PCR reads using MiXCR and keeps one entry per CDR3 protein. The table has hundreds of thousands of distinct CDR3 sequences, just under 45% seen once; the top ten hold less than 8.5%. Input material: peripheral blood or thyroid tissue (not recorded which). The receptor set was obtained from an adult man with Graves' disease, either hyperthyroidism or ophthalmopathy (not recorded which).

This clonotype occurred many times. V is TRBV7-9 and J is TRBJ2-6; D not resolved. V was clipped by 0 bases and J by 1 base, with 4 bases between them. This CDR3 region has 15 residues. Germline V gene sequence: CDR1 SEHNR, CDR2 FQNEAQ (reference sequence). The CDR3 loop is CASSLAPSGANVLTF. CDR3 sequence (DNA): TGTGCCAGCAGCTTAGCGCCATCTGGGGCCAACGTCCTGACTTTC.

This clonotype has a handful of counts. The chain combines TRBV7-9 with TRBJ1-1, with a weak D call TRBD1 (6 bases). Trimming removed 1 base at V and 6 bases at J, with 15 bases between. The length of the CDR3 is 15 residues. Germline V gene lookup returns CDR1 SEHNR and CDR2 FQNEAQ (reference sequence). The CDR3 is CASSLDGRGSAEAFF. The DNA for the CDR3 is TGTGCCAGCAGCTTAGATGGCAGGGGAAGTGCTGAAGCTTTCTTT.

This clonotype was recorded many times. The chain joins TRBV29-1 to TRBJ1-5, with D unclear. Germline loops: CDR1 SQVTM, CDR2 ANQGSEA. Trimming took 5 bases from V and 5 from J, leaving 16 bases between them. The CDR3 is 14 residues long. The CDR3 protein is CSVSVAGMDQPQHF. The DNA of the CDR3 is TGCAGCGTTAGCGTAGCGGGGATGGATCAGCCCCAGCATTTT.

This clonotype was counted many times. DNA of the CDR3: TGTGCCAGCAGTGCGCTACTCAGGGACGGGGACTATGGCTACACCTTC. Its protein is CASSALLRDGDYGYTF. The chain carries TRBV6-5 and TRBJ1-2; perhaps TRBD1 as D (5 bases). The CDR3 sequence is 16 residues long. Germline lookup yields CDR1 MNHEY and CDR2 SVGAGI. The ends were cut back, 5 bases at V and 3 bases at J, with 19 bases in the middle.

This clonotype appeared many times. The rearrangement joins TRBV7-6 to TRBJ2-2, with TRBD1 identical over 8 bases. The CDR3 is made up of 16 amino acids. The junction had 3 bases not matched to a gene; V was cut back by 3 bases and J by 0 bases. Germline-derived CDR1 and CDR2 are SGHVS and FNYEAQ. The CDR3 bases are TGTGCCAGCAGCTTGACAGGGGCCACGAACACCGGGGAGCTGTTTTTT. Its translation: CASSLTGATNTGELFF.

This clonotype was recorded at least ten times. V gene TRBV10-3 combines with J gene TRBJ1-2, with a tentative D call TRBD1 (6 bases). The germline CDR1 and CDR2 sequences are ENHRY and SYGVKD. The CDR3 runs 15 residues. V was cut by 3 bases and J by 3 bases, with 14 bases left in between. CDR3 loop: CAISDRGRGDYGYTF. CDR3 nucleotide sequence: TGTGCCATCAGTGATCGCGGCAGGGGAGACTATGGCTACACCTTC.

The chain's CDR3 is CASSWAANSPLHF. CDR3 nucleotides: TGTGCCAGCAGTTGGGCAGCGAATTCACCCCTCCACTTT. J is TRBJ1-6 and V is TRBV25-1; no firm D call. CDR1 and CDR2 (germline): MGHDK, SYGVNS. CDR3 length equals 13 residues. The V end lost 5 bases, the J end lost 7 bases, and 9 bases lay between the germline ends.

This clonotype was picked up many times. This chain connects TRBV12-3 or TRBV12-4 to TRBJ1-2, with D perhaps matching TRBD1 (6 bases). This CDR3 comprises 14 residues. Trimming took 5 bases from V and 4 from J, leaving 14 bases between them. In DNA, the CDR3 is TGTGCCAGCAGTCTAGGGGGTTTTGGCTATGGCTACACCTTC. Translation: CASSLGGFGYGYTF.

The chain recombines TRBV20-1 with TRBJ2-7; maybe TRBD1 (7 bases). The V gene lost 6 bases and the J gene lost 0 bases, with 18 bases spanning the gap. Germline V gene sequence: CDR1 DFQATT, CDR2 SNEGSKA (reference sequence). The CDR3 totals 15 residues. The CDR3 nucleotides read TGCAGTGCAGGGGGGACAGACAAGCTCTCCTACGAGCAGTACTTC. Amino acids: CSAGGTDKLSYEQYF.

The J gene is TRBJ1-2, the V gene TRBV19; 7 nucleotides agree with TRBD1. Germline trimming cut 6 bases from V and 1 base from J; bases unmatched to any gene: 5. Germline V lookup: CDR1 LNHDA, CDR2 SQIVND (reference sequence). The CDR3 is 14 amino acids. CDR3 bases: TGTGCCAGTAGGAGACAGGGTTATAACTATGGCTACACCTTC. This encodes CASRRQGYNYGYTF.

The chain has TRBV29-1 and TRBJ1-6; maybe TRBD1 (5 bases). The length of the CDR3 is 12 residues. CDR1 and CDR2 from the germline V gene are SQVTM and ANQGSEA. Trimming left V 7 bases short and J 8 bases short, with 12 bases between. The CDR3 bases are TGCAGCGCCATGGACACGGATTCACCCCTCCACTTT. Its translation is CSAMDTDSPLHF.

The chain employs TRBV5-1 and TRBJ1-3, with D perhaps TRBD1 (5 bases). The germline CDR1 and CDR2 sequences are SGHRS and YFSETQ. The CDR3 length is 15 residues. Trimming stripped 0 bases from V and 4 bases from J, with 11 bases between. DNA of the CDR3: TGCGCCAGCAGCTTGGTTCAGGGTTCGGGAAACACCATATATTTT. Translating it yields CASSLVQGSGNTIYF.

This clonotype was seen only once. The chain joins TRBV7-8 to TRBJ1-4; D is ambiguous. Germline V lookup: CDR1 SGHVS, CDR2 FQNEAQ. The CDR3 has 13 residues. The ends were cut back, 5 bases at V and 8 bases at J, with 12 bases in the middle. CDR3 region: CASSTGRVEKLFF. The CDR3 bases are TGTGCCAGCAGCACGGGGAGGGTCGAAAAACTGTTTTTT.

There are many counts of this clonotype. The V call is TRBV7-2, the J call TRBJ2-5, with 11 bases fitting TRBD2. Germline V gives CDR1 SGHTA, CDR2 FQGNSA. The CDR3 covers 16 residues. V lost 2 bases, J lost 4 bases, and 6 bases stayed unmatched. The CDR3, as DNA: TGTGCCAGCAGCTTATCGGGGCTAGCGGGAGGAGAGACCCAGTACTTC. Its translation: CASSLSGLAGGETQYF. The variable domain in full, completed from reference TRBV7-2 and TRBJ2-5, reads GAGVSQSPSNKVTEKGKDVELRCDPISGHTALYWYRQSLGQGLEFLIYFQGNSAPDKSGLPSDRFSAERTGGSVSTLTIQRTQQEDSAVYLCASSLSGLAGGETQYFGPGTRLLVL.

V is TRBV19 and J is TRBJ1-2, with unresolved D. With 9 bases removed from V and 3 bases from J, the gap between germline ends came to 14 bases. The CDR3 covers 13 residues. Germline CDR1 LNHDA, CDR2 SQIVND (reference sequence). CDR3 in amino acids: CASSPTEDYGYTF. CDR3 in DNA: TGTGCCAGCTCACCAACAGAGGACTATGGCTACACCTTC.

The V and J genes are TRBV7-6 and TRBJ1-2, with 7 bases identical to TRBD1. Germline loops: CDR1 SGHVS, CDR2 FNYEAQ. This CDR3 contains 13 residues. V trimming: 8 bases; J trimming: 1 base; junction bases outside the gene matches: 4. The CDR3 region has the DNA TGTGCCAGCGCGGCAGGGGGTAACTATGGCTACACCTTC. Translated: CASAAGGNYGYTF.

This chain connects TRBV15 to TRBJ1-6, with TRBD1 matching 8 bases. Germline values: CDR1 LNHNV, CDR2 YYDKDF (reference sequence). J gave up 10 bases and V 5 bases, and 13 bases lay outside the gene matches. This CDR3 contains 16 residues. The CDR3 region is CATSETVDRGGSPLHF. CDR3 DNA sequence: TGTGCCACCAGCGAGACGGTAGACAGGGGCGGCTCACCCCTCCACTTT.

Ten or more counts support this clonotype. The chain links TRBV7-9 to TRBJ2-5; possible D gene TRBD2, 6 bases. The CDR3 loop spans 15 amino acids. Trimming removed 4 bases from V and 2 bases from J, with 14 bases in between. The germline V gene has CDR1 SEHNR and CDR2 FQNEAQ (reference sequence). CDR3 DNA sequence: TGTGCCAGCAGCTCCCGCGTGGGAGGTCAAGAGACCCAGTACTTC. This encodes CASSSRVGGQETQYF.

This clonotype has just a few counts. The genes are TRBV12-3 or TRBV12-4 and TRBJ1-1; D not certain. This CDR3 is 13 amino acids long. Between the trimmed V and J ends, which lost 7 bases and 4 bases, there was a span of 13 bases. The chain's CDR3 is CASTRRTGTEAFF. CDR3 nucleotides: TGTGCCAGCACGAGGAGGACTGGCACTGAAGCTTTCTTT.

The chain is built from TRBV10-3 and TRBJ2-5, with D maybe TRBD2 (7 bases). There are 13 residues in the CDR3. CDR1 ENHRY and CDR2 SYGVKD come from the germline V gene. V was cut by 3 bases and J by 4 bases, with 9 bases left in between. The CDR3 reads CAISDGGLETQYF. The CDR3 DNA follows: TGTGCCATCAGTGACGGGGGGCTAGAGACCCAGTACTTC.

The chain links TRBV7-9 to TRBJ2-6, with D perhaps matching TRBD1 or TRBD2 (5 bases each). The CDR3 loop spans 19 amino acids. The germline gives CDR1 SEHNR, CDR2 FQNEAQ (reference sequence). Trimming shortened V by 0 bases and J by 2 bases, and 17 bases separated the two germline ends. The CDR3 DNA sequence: TGTGCCAGCAGCTTAGCGGGGGTCCGCTTCGATGCTGGGGCCAACGTCCTGACTTTC. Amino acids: CASSLAGVRFDAGANVLTF.

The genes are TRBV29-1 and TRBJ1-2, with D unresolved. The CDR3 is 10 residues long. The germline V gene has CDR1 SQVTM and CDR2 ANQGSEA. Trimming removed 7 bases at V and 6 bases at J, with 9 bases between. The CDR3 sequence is CSAGGDGYTF. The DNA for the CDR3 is TGCAGCGCAGGCGGGGATGGCTACACCTTC.

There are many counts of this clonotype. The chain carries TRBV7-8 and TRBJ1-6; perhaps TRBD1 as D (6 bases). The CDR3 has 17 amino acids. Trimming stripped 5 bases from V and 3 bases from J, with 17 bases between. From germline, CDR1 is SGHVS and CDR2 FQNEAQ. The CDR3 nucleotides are TGTGCCAGCAGCCAAGCTTCAGGACAGAACTATAATTCACCCCTCCACTTT. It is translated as CASSQASGQNYNSPLHF. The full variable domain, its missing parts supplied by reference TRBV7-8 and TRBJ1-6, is GAGVSQSPRYKVAKRGQDVALRCDPISGHVSLFWYQQALGQGPEFLTYFQNEAQLDKSGLPSDRFFAERPEGSVSTLKIQRTQQEDSAVYLCASSQASGQNYNSPLHFGNGTRLTVT.